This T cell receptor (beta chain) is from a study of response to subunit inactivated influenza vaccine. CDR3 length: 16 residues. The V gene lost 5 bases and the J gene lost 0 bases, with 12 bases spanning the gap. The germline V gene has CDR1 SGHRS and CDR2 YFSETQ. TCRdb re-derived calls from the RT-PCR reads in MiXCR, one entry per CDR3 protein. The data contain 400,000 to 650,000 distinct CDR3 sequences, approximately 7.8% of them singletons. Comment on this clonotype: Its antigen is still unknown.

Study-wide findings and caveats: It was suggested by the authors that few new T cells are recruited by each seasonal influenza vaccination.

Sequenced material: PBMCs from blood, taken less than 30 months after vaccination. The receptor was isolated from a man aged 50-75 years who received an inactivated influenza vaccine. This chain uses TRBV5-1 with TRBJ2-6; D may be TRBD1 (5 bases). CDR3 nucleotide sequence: TGCGCCAGCAGTTTGACAGTCTACTCTGGGGCCAACGTCCTGACTTTC. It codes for CASSLTVYSGANVLTF.